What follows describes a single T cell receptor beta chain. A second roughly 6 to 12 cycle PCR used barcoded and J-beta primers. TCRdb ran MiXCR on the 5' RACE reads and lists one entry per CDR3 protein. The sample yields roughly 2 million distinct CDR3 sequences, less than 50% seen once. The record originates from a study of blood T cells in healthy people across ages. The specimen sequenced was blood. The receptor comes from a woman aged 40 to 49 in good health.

The CDR3 nucleotides are TGTGCCAGTAGTGGGACAGGGGGTATGGCAGATACGCAGTATTTT. Translated, it gives CASSGTGGMADTQYF. The chain recombines TRBV19 with TRBJ2-3; 11 bases are shared with TRBD1. Germline CDR1 reads LNHDA; CDR2 reads SQIVND (reference sequence). This CDR3 comprises 15 residues. The V and J ends lost 5 bases and 4 bases, in that order; junction bases with no gene match: 5.